Listed below are T cell receptor beta chains from one sample, sequenced in a study of cytomegalovirus exposure and HLA in healthy donors. The protocol was immunoSEQ multiplex PCR, while the TCRdb copy is restricted to in-frame clones and leaves out a portion. Of fewer than 200,000 clones in the sample, about 81% were seen once. The sample consisted of PBMCs. The receptor set was obtained from a woman aged 30 to 39 in good health and CMV-seronegative. CDR3s include the opening cysteine and the closing phenylalanine or tryptophan. A D gene is named only where the DNA matches it firmly. Some rows mark clone size as missing; the rest say once, few, many or name a class of expanded clone.

d_gene	v_gene	j_gene	abundance	CDR3aa	CDR3nt
TRBD1	TRBV6-1	TRBJ1-4	NA	CASSEAPGQGNEKLFF	TGTGCCAGCAGTGAAGCCCCGGGACAGGGGAATGAAAAACTGTTTTTT
TRBD1	TRBV19	TRBJ1-5	NA	CASSRQGASNQPQHF	TGTGCCAGTAGCAGACAGGGGGCGAGCAATCAGCCCCAGCATTTT
NA	TRBV4-3	TRBJ1-2	NA	CASSQQGTGPSRSYTF	TGCGCCAGCAGCCAACAGGGAACAGGGCCCTCCCGAAGCTACACCTTC
TRBD2	TRBV13	TRBJ2-1	NA	CASSSGTSGTNEQFF	TGTGCCAGCAGCTCCGGGACTAGCGGAACTAATGAGCAGTTCTTC
TRBD1	TRBV28	TRBJ1-3	NA	CASRDRVNKGSGNTIYF	TGTGCCAGCCGGGACAGGGTTAACAAAGGTTCTGGAAACACCATATATTTT
TRBD1	TRBV28	TRBJ1-2	once	CASSLGGQGRGYGYTF	TGTGCCAGCAGTTTAGGGGGACAGGGTAGAGGTTATGGCTACACCTTC
NA	TRBV18	TRBJ1-1	NA	CAGSPQGGLVHTEAFF	TGTGCCGGCTCACCCCAAGGAGGGCTGGTTCACACTGAAGCTTTCTTT
TRBD1	TRBV4-3	TRBJ2-1	once	CASSPGQGAREQFF	TGCGCCAGCAGCCCCGGACAGGGGGCGCGTGAGCAGTTCTTC
TRBD1	TRBV2	TRBJ2-7	few	CASSGTGGSYEQYF	TGTGCCAGCAGTGGGACAGGGGGCTCCTACGAGCAGTACTTC
NA	TRBV28	TRBJ1-2	NA	CASSLAANYGYTF	TGTGCCAGCAGTTTGGCAGCTAACTATGGCTACACCTTC
TRBD1	TRBV10-3	TRBJ2-3	NA	CASRDRGQSDTQYF	TGTGCCAGCCGGGACAGGGGGCAATCAGATACGCAGTATTTT
NA	TRBV7-2	TRBJ1-2	NA	CASSFQGNYGYTF	TGTGCCAGCAGCTTTCAGGGGAACTATGGCTACACCTTC
TRBD2	TRBV5-1	TRBJ2-3	NA	CSHQGLVVDPRGTDTQYF	TGCTCCCACCAGGGACTAGTCGTCGATCCCAGGGGCACAGATACGCAGTATTTT
NA	TRBV5-4	TRBJ2-1	NA	CASSPSNPPQSNEQFF	TGTGCCAGCAGCCCAAGTAACCCACCACAGAGCAATGAGCAGTTCTTC
NA	TRBV7-9	TRBJ2-6	NA	CASSWSSGANVLTF	TGTGCCAGCAGCTGGAGCTCTGGGGCCAACGTCCTGACTTTC
TRBD2	TRBV5-4	TRBJ2-3	few	CASSLAAGGNGDTQYF	TGTGCCAGCAGCTTGGCCGCGGGAGGGAATGGTGATACGCAGTATTTT
NA	TRBV30	TRBJ2-2	few	CAWSGRRVNTGELFF	TGTGCCTGGAGTGGAAGGAGGGTGAACACCGGGGAGCTGTTTTTT
NA	TRBV28	TRBJ1-2	few	CASSVEGIDYGYTF	TGTGCCAGCAGCGTGGAGGGTATTGACTATGGCTACACCTTC
NA	TRBV7-8	TRBJ1-6	NA	CASSLRQNNSPLHF	TGTGCCAGCAGCCTACGACAGAATAATTCACCCCTCCACTTT
NA	TRBV19	TRBJ1-2	few	CASSDHGGGHYGYTF	TGTGCCAGTAGTGACCACGGCGGAGGCCACTATGGCTACACCTTC
TRBD1	TRBV6-5	TRBJ2-7	NA	CASSYQTLQGSEQYF	TGTGCCAGCAGTTACCAAACCTTACAGGGGTCCGAGCAGTACTTC
NA	TRBV28	TRBJ2-5	once	CASIPTTGPGETQYF	TGTGCCAGCATCCCCACTACTGGTCCGGGAGAGACCCAGTACTTC
TRBD1	TRBV7-8	TRBJ2-7	few	CASSLPPRQGAIYEQYF	TGTGCCAGCAGCTTACCCCCCCGTCAGGGGGCAATTTACGAGCAGTACTTC
TRBD2	TRBV7-3	TRBJ2-1	NA	CASSLQGTSGSGSYNEQFF	TGTGCCAGCAGCTTACAGGGGACTAGCGGGAGTGGATCCTACAATGAGCAGTTCTTC
NA	TRBV6-5	TRBJ1-4	NA	CASSYSGGGGEKLFF	TGTGCCAGCAGTTACTCTGGGGGAGGAGGTGAAAAACTGTTTTTT
NA	TRBV19	TRBJ2-1	NA	CASSRERRTVYNEQFF	TGTGCCAGTAGTAGGGAAAGACGGACAGTATACAATGAGCAGTTCTTC
TRBD1	TRBV5-1	TRBJ2-5	NA	CASSRQGQGVETQYF	TGCGCCAGCAGCCGTCAGGGACAGGGAGTTGAGACCCAGTACTTC
TRBD1	TRBV2	TRBJ1-1	NA	CASRRQGVLTEAFF	TGTGCCAGCAGGCGACAGGGCGTACTCACTGAAGCTTTCTTT
NA	TRBV6-5	TRBJ2-3	NA	CASSYSLSGTDTQYF	TGTGCCAGCAGTTACTCGCTCAGCGGCACAGATACGCAGTATTTT
NA	TRBV6-5	TRBJ1-1	NA	CASSLGTIDTEAFF	TGTGCCAGCAGTTTGGGGACAATCGACACTGAAGCTTTCTTT
TRBD2	TRBV7-3	TRBJ2-1	NA	CASSRGLAGGNEQFF	TGTGCCAGCAGCCGCGGACTAGCGGGAGGGAATGAGCAGTTCTTC
TRBD2	TRBV27	TRBJ2-7	few	CASRLSSGSYEQYF	TGTGCCAGCAGGCTCTCTAGCGGGTCCTACGAGCAGTACTTC
TRBD2	TRBV29-1	TRBJ2-7	NA	CSVNLSGRLSEQYF	TGCAGCGTCAACCTTAGCGGGAGGCTAAGCGAGCAGTACTTC
NA	TRBV6-5	TRBJ2-7	NA	CASSYSPGDAGYEQYF	TGTGCCAGCAGTTACTCCCCGGGGGACGCGGGCTACGAGCAGTACTTC
TRBD1	TRBV6-4	TRBJ2-6	NA	CASSGTGGSGANVLTF	TGTGCCAGCAGTGGGACAGGGGGCTCTGGGGCCAACGTCCTGACTTTC
NA	TRBV10-2	TRBJ1-1	NA	CASSETGGKNTEAFF	TGCGCCAGCAGTGAGACAGGTGGGAAGAACACTGAAGCTTTCTTT
TRBD2	TRBV19	TRBJ2-1	NA	CASSNRTSGIKINEQFF	TGTGCCAGTAGTAATCGGACTAGCGGGATAAAAATAAATGAGCAGTTCTTC
NA	TRBV19	TRBJ1-5	NA	CASSSTNRLPQHF	TGTGCCAGTAGTAGCACCAATAGACTGCCCCAGCATTTT
TRBD2	TRBV9	TRBJ2-1	NA	CASSPPAGAGEQFF	TGTGCCAGCAGCCCTCCAGCGGGGGCCGGTGAGCAGTTCTTC
NA	TRBV6-5	TRBJ2-5	NA	CASSGDRQETQYF	TGTGCCAGCAGTGGCGACAGGCAAGAGACCCAGTACTTC
TRBD1	TRBV7-8	TRBJ1-5	once	CASSPRGQGALYSNQPQHF	TGTGCCAGCAGCCCTAGAGGACAGGGGGCGTTATATAGCAATCAGCCCCAGCATTTT
TRBD2	TRBV28	TRBJ2-7	NA	CASIPGGVNEQYF	TGTGCCAGCATCCCGGGGGGGGTCAACGAGCAGTACTTC
NA	TRBV9	TRBJ1-1	NA	CASSELGTELTTFF	TGTGCCAGCAGCGAACTGGGAACAGAACTGACTACTTTCTTT
NA	TRBV27	TRBJ2-2	NA	CASSYSGGPHGELFF	TGTGCCAGCAGTTACAGCGGAGGCCCTCACGGGGAGCTGTTTTTT
NA	TRBV2	TRBJ2-7	NA	CAIGGGAGSYEQYF	TGTGCCATTGGGGGGGGCGCGGGGTCGTACGAGCAGTACTTC
TRBD2	TRBV9	TRBJ2-3	NA	CASSVALLAGTDTQYF	TGTGCCAGCAGCGTAGCCCTACTAGCGGGGACAGATACGCAGTATTTT
TRBD2	TRBV7-2	TRBJ2-5	few	CASSSQTGGGTQYF	TGTGCCAGCAGCTCCCAAACGGGGGGGGGCACCCAGTACTTC
TRBD1	TRBV6-1	TRBJ1-5	NA	CASSLQTGLNQPQHF	TGTGCCAGCAGCCTACAGACAGGGCTCAATCAGCCCCAGCATTTT
NA	TRBV5-4	TRBJ2-2	NA	CASSLAATGATGELFF	TGTGCCAGCAGCTTGGCGGCGACAGGAGCTACCGGGGAGCTGTTTTTT
NA	TRBV10-3	TRBJ1-2	NA	CAISREEDGYTF	TGTGCCATCAGCCGGGAGGAGGATGGCTACACCTTC